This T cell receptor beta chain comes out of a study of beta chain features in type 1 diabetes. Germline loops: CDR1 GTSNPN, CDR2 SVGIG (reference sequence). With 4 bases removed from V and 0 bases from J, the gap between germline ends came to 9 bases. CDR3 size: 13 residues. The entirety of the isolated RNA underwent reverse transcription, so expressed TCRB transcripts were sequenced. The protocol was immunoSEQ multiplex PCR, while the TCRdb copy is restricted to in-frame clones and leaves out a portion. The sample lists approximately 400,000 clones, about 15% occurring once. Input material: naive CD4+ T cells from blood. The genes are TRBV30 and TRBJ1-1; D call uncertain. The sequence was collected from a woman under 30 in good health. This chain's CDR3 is CAWKEFMNTEAFF. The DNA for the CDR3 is TGTGCCTGGAAAGAGTTTATGAACACTGAAGCTTTCTTT.